This paragraph reports one T cell receptor beta chain. TCRdb re-derived calls from the 5' RACE reads in MiXCR, one entry per CDR3 protein. The sample consists of 49,000 or so distinct CDR3 sequences, under 7% of them appearing once. The entry originates in a study of early T cells in non-severe SARS-CoV-2 infection. Trimming took 3 bases from V and 3 from J, leaving 11 bases between them. The CDR3 runs to 14 residues. Germline CDR1 and CDR2: KGHSH and LQKENI. The sequenced sample was whole blood, obtained at baseline. This receptor was taken from an adult who was a healthcare worker with PCR-confirmed SARS-CoV-2 infection or an uninfected control (not recorded which). The J gene is TRBJ1-2, the V gene TRBV18; maybe TRBD1 (5 bases). CDR3 coding DNA: TGTGCCAGCTCACCCGGGGCCCCGCACTATGGCTACACCTTC. Amino acids: CASSPGAPHYGYTF.